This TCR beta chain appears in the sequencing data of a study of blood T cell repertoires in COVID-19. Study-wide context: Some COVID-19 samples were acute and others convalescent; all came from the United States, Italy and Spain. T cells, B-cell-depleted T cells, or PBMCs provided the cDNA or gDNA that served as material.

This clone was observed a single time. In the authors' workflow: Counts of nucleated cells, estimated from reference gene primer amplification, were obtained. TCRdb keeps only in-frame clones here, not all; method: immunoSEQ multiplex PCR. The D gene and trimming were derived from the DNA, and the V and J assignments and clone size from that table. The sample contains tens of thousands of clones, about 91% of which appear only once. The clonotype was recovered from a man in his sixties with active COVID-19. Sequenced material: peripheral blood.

The CDR3 region is CASSLGQYQETQYF. CDR3 DNA: TGTGCCAGCAGCTTGGGACAGTACCAAGAGACCCAGTACTTC. The chain has TRBV7-2 and TRBJ2-5, with TRBD1 matching over 7 bases. Germline V lookup: CDR1 SGHTA, CDR2 FQGNSA. The ends lost 3 bases at V and 0 bases at J; junction bases unmatched: 1. The CDR3 extends over 14 amino acids. Drawing the rest from reference TRBV7-2 and TRBJ2-5, the complete variable domain is GAGVSQSPSNKVTEKGKDVELRCDPISGHTALYWYRQSLGQGLEFLIYFQGNSAPDKSGLPSDRFSAERTGGSVSTLTIQRTQQEDSAVYLCASSLGQYQETQYFGPGTRLLVL.